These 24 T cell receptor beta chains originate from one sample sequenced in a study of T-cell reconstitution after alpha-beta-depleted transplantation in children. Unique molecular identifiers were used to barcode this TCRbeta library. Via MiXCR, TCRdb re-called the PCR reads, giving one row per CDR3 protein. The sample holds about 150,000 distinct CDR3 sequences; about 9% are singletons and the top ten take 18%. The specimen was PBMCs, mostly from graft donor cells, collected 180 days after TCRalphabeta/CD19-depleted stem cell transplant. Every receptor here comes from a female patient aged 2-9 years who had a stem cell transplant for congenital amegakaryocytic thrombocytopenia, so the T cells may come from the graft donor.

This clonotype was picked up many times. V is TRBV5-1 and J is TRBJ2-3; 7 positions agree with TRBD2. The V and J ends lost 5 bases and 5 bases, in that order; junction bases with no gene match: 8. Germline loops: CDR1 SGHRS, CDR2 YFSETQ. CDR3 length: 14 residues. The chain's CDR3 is CASSEGVAGDTQYF. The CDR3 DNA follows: TGCGCCAGCAGTGAAGGAGTAGCGGGAGATACGCAGTATTTT.

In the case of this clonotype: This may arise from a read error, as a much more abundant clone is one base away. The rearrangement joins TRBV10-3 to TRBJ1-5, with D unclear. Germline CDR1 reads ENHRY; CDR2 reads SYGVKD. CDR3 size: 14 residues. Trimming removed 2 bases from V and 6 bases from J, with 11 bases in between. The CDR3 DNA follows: TGTGCCATCAGTGAGGGTATTGGCACTCAGCCCCAGCATTTT. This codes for CAISEGIGTQPQHF.

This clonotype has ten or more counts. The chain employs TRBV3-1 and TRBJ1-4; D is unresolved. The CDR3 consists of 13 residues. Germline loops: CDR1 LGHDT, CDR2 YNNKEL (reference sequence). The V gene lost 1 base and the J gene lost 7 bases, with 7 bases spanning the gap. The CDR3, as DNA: TGTGCCAGCAGCCAAGTGCTAGGTGAAAAACTGTTTTTT. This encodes CASSQVLGEKLFF.

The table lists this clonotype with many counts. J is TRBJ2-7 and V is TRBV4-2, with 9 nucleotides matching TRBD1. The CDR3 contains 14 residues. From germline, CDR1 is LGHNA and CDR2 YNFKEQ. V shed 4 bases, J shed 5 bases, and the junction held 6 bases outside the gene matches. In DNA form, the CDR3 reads TGTGCCAGCAGCCTGCGGACAGGGGAAGACGAGCAGTACTTC. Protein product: CASSLRTGEDEQYF.

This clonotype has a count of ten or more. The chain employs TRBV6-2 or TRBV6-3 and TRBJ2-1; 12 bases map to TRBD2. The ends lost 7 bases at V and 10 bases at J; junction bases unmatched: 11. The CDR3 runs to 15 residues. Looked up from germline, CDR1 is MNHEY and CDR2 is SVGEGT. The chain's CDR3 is CASKFRGLAGGEQFF. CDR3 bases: TGTGCCAGCAAATTTCGCGGCCTAGCGGGAGGGGAGCAGTTCTTC.

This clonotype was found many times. DNA of the CDR3: TGTGCCAGCAGCCCTTGTAGGGCGGGGAGGCAAGAGACCCAGTACTTC. It is translated as CASSPCRAGRQETQYF. The chain joins TRBV11-3 to TRBJ2-5; possible D gene TRBD2, 6 bases. V was shortened by 5 bases and J by 2 bases, with 18 bases between the two germline ends. CDR1 and CDR2 (germline): SGHNT, YENEEA. This CDR3 is built from 16 residues.

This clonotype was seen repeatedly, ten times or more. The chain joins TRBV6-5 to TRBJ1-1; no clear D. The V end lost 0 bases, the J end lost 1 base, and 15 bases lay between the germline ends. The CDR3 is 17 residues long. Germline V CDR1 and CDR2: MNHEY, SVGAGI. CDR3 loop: CASSYSIPVGPNTEAFF. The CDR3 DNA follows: TGTGCCAGCAGTTACTCGATACCGGTCGGCCCGAACACTGAAGCTTTCTTT.

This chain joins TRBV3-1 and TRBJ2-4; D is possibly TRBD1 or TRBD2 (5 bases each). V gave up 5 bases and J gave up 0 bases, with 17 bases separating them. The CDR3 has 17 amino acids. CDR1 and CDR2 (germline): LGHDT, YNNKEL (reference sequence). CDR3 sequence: CASSNEPGPIAKNIQYF. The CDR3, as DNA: TGTGCCAGCAGCAACGAACCGGGACCAATAGCCAAAAACATTCAGTACTTC. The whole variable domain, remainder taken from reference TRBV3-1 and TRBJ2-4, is DTAVSQTPKYLVTQMGNDKSIKCEQNLGHDTMYWYKQDSKKFLKIMFSYNNKELIINETVPNRFSPKSPDKAHLNLHINSLELGDSAVYFCASSNEPGPIAKNIQYFGAGTRLSVL.

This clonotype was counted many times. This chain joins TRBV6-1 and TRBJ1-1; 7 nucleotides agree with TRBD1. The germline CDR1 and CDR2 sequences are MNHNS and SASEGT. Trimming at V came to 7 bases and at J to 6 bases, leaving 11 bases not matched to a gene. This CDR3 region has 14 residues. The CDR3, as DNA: TGTGCCAGCACCAGGGGGGCCAATTACCCTGAAGCTTTCTTT. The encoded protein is CASTRGANYPEAFF.

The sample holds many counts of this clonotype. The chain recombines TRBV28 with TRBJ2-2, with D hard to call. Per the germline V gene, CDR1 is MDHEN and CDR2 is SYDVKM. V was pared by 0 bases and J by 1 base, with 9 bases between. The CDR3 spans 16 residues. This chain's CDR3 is CASSLWSLMNTGELFF. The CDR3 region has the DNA TGTGCCAGCAGTTTATGGTCTCTGATGAACACCGGGGAGCTGTTTTTT.

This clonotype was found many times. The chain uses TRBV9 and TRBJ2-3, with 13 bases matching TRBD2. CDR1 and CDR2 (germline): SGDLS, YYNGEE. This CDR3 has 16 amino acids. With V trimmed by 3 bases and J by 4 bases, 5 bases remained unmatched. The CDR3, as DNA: TGTGCCAGCAGCGCTCCGGGACTAGCGGGGTCAGATACGCAGTATTTT. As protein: CASSAPGLAGSDTQYF.

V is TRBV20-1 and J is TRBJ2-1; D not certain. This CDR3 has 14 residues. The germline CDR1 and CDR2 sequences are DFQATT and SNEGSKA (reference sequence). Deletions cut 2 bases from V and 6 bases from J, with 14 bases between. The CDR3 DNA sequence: TGCAGTGCTAGAAACCTTTTGGGCCTCAATGAGCAGTTCTTC. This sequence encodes CSARNLLGLNEQFF.

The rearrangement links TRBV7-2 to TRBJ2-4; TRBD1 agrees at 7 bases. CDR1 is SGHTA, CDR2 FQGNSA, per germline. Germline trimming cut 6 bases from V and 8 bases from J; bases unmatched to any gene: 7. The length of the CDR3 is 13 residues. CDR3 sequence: CASSRQGSDIQYF. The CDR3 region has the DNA TGTGCCAGCAGTCGACAGGGATCGGACATTCAGTACTTC.

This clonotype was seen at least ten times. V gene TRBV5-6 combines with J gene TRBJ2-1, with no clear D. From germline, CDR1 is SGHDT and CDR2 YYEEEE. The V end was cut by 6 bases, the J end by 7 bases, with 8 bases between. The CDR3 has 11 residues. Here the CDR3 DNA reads TGTGCCAGCACCAAGCATAATGAGCAGTTCTTC. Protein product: CASTKHNEQFF.

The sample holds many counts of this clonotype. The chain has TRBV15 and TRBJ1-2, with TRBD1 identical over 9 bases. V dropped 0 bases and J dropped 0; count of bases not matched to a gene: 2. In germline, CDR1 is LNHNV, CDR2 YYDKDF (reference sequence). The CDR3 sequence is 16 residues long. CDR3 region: CATSRERQGANYGYTF. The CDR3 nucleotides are TGTGCCACCAGCAGAGAAAGACAGGGGGCTAACTATGGCTACACCTTC.

CDR3 sequence reads: CASTMGQTNYGYTF. In DNA form, the CDR3 reads TGTGCCAGCACCATGGGACAGACTAACTATGGCTACACCTTC. This chain uses TRBV7-8 with TRBJ1-2; 7 positions agree with TRBD1. Germline V lookup: CDR1 SGHVS, CDR2 FQNEAQ. J lost 0 bases, V lost 7 bases, and 5 bases had no gene match. This CDR3 comprises 14 residues.

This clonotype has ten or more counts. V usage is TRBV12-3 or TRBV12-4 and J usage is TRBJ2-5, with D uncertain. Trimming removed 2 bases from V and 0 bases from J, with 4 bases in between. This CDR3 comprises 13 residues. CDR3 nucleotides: TGTGCCAGCAGTTTAAAGTACCAAGAGACCCAGTACTTC. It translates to CASSLKYQETQYF.

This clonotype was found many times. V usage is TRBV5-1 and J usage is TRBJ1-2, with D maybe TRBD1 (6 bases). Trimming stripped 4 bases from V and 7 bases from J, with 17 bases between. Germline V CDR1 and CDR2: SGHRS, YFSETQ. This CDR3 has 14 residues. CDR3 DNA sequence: TGCGCCAGCAGCGAACGGCTACAGGGTCGTGGCTACACCTTC. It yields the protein CASSERLQGRGYTF.

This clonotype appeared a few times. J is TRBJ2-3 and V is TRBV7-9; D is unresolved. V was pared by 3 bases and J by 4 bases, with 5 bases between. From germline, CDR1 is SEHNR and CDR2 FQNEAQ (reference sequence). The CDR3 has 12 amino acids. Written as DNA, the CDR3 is TGTGCCAGCAGCTTCGGGCCAGATACGCAGTATTTT. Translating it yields CASSFGPDTQYF.

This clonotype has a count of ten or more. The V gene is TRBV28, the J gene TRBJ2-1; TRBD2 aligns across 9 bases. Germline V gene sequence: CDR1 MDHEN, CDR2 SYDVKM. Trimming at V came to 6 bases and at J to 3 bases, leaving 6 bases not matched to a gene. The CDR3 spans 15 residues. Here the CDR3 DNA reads TGTGCCAGCAGCTTAGCGGGAGCGGGCTACAATGAGCAGTTCTTC. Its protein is CASSLAGAGYNEQFF.

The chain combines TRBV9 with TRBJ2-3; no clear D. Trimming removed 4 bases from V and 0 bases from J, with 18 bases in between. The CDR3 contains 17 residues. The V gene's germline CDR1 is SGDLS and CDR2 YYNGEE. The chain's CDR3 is CASSPPNHGASTDTQYF. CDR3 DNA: TGTGCCAGCAGCCCACCCAACCACGGAGCTAGCACAGATACGCAGTATTTT.

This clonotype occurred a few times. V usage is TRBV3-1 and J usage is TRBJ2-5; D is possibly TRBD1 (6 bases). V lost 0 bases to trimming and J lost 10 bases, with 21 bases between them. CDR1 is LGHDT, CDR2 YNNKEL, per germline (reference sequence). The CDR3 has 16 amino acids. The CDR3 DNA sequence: TGTGCCAGCAGCCAAGATAGGGCCAGGGGTTCACGATTCCAGTACTTC. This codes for CASSQDRARGSRFQYF.

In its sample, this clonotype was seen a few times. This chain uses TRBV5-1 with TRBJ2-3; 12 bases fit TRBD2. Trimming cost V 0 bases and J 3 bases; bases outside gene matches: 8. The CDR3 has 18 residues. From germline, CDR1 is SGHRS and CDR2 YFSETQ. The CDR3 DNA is TGCGCCAGCAGCTTGGATGCTAGCGGGAGGGGTTTTACAGATACGCAGTATTTT. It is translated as CASSLDASGRGFTDTQYF.

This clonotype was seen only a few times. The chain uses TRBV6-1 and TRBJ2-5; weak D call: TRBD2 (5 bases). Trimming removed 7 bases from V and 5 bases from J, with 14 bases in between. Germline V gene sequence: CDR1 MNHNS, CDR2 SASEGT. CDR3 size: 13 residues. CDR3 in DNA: TGTGCCAGCAACCTTGGCGGCGGGGAGACCCAGTACTTC. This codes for CASNLGGGETQYF.